In this sample, the clone carrying this TCR beta chain turned up a few times. Antigen: not known. The data were taken from a study of T cells in Graves' hyperthyroidism and ophthalmopathy. About the study: Peripheral blood sampling occurred at initial diagnosis, before any treatment. Study findings and constraints: Ophthalmopathy, which appeared later, was predicted by the model a median about 6 months before onset.

RNA transcripts gave rise to amplified TCR beta CDR3 regions. Initially, a first-round RT-PCR of the TCR CDR3 employed the HTBI primer set. TCRdb re-analysed the multiplex PCR reads in MiXCR, keeping a single row per CDR3 protein. The data hold around 250,000 distinct CDR3 sequences, with roughly 15% observed a single time. After removal of 6 bases from V and 5 bases from J, the junction contained 5 bases not matched to a gene. CDR3 size: 14 residues. Germline V gives CDR1 MNHNS, CDR2 SASEGT. The receptor was derived from a woman in her 40s with Graves' hyperthyroidism that later progressed to Graves' ophthalmopathy. This chain joins TRBV6-1 and TRBJ1-4; 8 bases line up with TRBD1. Sequenced material: blood. The CDR3: CASRTWTGNEKLFF. CDR3 bases: TGTGCCAGCAGGACTTGGACAGGGAATGAAAAACTGTTTTTT.